Each of the 31 T cell receptor beta chains below was sequenced from the same sample in a study of STAT5B mutations in CD4+ large granular lymphocyte leukemia. This table comes from immunoSEQ multiplex PCR, and its TCRdb copy is limited to in-frame clones, with some not included. The data contain about 40,000 clones, around 84% of them singletons. The specimen sequenced was CD4+ T cells from blood buffy coats. The receptors were sampled from a human donor in good health.

The chain uses TRBV28 and TRBJ2-3; D is unclear. Trimming pared 5 bases from V and 6 bases from J, leaving 12 bases between. CDR3 length: 13 amino acids. Looked up from germline, CDR1 is MDHEN and CDR2 is SYDVKM. CDR3 amino acids: CASSPLESDTQYF. CDR3 nucleotide sequence: TGTGCCAGCAGTCCCCTAGAGTCTGATACGCAGTATTTT.

The chain has TRBV6-1 and TRBJ2-5, with 8 bases lining up with TRBD2. CDR1 is MNHNS and CDR2 is SASEGT in the germline V gene. The CDR3 is 12 residues long. With V trimmed by 8 bases and J by 5 bases, 4 bases remained unmatched. The DNA for the CDR3 is TGTGCCAGCGACCGCGGGGGGGAGACCCAGTACTTC. This encodes CASDRGGETQYF.

J is TRBJ1-1 and V is TRBV20-1; D remains ambiguous. From germline, CDR1 is DFQATT and CDR2 SNEGSKA (reference sequence). V was pared by 5 bases and J by 3 bases, with 7 bases between. The CDR3 is 11 residues long. DNA for the CDR3: TGCAGTGCTCTAGATTACACTGAAGCTTTCTTT. Its translation: CSALDYTEAFF.

This chain connects TRBV2 to TRBJ2-7, with D unclear. V was shortened by 5 bases and J by 3 bases, with 5 bases between the two germline ends. This CDR3 has 11 residues. Germline lookup yields CDR1 SNHLY and CDR2 FYNNEI. In DNA, the CDR3 is TGTGCCAGCAGTCCACACTACGAGCAGTACTTC. Residues: CASSPHYEQYF. Looking up the rest from reference TRBV2 and TRBJ2-7 gives the full variable domain: EPEVTQTPSHQVTQMGQEVILRCVPISNHLYFYWYRQILGQKVEFLVSFYNNEISEKSEIFDDQFSVERPDGSNFTLKIRSTKLEDSAMYFCASSPHYEQYFGPGTRLTVT.

The J gene is TRBJ1-1, the V gene TRBV6-6; tentative D call: TRBD1 (6 bases). The CDR3 has 13 residues. V shed 6 bases and J shed 3 bases, with 11 bases lying between them. Germline V CDR1 and CDR2: MNHNY, SVGAGI (reference sequence). CDR3 residues: CASSLQGHTEAFF. The CDR3 DNA is TGTGCCAGCAGCCTACAGGGTCACACTGAAGCTTTCTTT.

J is TRBJ1-3 and V is TRBV7-2; D is unresolved. Germline lookup yields CDR1 SGHTA and CDR2 FQGNSA. V was shortened by 4 bases and J by 0 bases, with 7 bases between the two germline ends. This CDR3 has 14 residues. The CDR3 nucleotides are TGTGCCAGCAGCTCGGGGAACTCTGGAAACACCATATATTTT. This sequence encodes CASSSGNSGNTIYF.

This clone showed up just once. This sequence joins TRBV11-3 and TRBJ2-1; maybe TRBD2 (6 bases). Germline assignment: CDR1 SGHNT and CDR2 YENEEA. CDR3 size: 16 residues. Trimming took off 0 bases at V and 4 bases at J, with 13 bases between the two ends. CDR3 in amino acids: CASSLDGTFIYNEQFF. CDR3 in DNA: TGTGCCAGCAGCTTAGACGGGACTTTTATTTACAATGAGCAGTTCTTC.

The chain employs TRBV19 and TRBJ2-3, with D tentatively TRBD1 (5 bases). Trimming removed 3 bases from V and 2 bases from J, with 12 bases in between. The CDR3 loop spans 15 amino acids. CDR1 and CDR2 from the germline V gene are LNHDA and SQIVND (reference sequence). The DNA for the CDR3 is TGTGCCAGTAGTATGGAAGGGGCGTTCACAGATACGCAGTATTTT. Its translation: CASSMEGAFTDTQYF.

The J gene is TRBJ1-3, the V gene TRBV29-1; D gene ambiguous. The germline V gene encodes CDR1 SQVTM and CDR2 ANQGSEA. This CDR3 contains 14 residues. V was trimmed by 2 bases and J by 1 base, leaving 9 bases between them. CDR3 amino acids: CSVETAKSGNTIYF. CDR3 DNA sequence: TGCAGCGTTGAAACAGCAAAATCTGGAAACACCATATATTTT.

This clone was observed once. The V call is TRBV28, the J call TRBJ1-5; unclear D gene. V was clipped by 1 base and J by 6 bases, with 7 bases between them. The CDR3 loop spans 13 amino acids. Germline CDR1 is MDHEN and CDR2 is SYDVKM. The DNA of the CDR3 is TGTGCCAGCAGTTTATTTGTAGGTCAGCCCCAGCATTTT. It translates to CASSLFVGQPQHF.

This rearrangement joins TRBV11-3 to TRBJ2-5, with 9 bases aligning to TRBD1. The CDR3 contains 15 residues. V lost 3 bases and J lost 5; bases outside the gene matches: 7. CDR1 and CDR2 from the germline V gene are SGHNT and YENEEA. The CDR3 spells CASSFGTGLKETQYF. The CDR3 nucleotides are TGTGCCAGCAGCTTTGGGACAGGGTTGAAGGAGACCCAGTACTTC.

The chain links TRBV5-1 to TRBJ1-2; TRBD1 matches at 9 bases. Trimming removed 0 bases from V and 3 bases from J; junction bases left unmatched: 9. The germline CDR1 and CDR2 sequences are SGHRS and YFSETQ. The CDR3 sequence is 17 residues long. The CDR3 loop reads CASSLEGGDRVDYGYTF. CDR3 sequence (DNA): TGCGCCAGCAGCTTGGAGGGTGGGGACAGGGTTGACTATGGCTACACCTTC.

This clone was recorded once. The chain is built from TRBV6-5 and TRBJ1-5; D is ambiguous. CDR1 is MNHEY, CDR2 SVGAGI, per germline. V lost 4 bases, J lost 7 bases, and 11 bases lay in between. The CDR3 runs to 13 residues. The CDR3 loop reads CASSLRARQPQHF. The CDR3 DNA follows: TGTGCCAGCAGTTTGAGGGCTCGACAGCCCCAGCATTTT.

This chain links TRBV29-1 with TRBJ2-2; 10 bases match TRBD1. Trimming removed 5 bases from V and 4 bases from J; junction bases left unmatched: 7. The CDR3 consists of 15 residues. The germline V gene encodes CDR1 SQVTM and CDR2 ANQGSEA. CDR3 region: CSVITGTGVTGELFF. The CDR3 nucleotides are TGCAGCGTTATAACCGGGACAGGGGTCACCGGGGAGCTGTTTTTT.

The chain joins TRBV18 to TRBJ1-5, with TRBD1 matching over 9 bases. CDR3 length: 19 residues. CDR1 and CDR2 from the germline V gene are KGHSH and LQKENI. The V and J ends lost 3 bases and 2 bases, in that order; junction bases with no gene match: 14. CDR3 in amino acids: CASSPNAIQGAGGNQPQHF. In DNA form, the CDR3 reads TGTGCCAGCTCACCTAACGCGATACAGGGGGCTGGTGGCAATCAGCCCCAGCATTTT.

The J gene is TRBJ2-3, the V gene TRBV4-2, with D maybe TRBD2 (6 bases). Trimming stripped 0 bases from V and 1 base from J, with 23 bases between. The germline V gene has CDR1 LGHNA and CDR2 YNFKEQ. The CDR3 extends over 20 amino acids. The CDR3 loop reads CASSQEPLAIGSGGTDTQYF. DNA of the CDR3: TGTGCCAGCAGCCAAGAACCCCTAGCAATTGGTAGCGGAGGCACAGATACGCAGTATTTT.

The chain recombines TRBV6-5 with TRBJ2-3, with a tentative D call TRBD1 (6 bases). CDR3 length: 12 amino acids. Germline CDR1 and CDR2: MNHEY and SVGAGI. V lost 6 bases, J lost 4 bases, and 8 bases lay in between. DNA for the CDR3: TGTGCCAGCAGCGGGACACCAGATACGCAGTATTTT. Its protein product is CASSGTPDTQYF.

The sample holds one count of this clone. The V and J genes are TRBV5-1 and TRBJ1-1; 9 bases map to TRBD1. This CDR3 is 18 amino acids long. V trimming: 4 bases; J trimming: 0 bases; junction bases outside the gene matches: 13. The V gene's germline CDR1 is SGHRS and CDR2 YFSETQ. Written as DNA, the CDR3 is TGCGCCAGCAGCCCGTGGGACAGGGCGCAGAAGCTGAACACTGAAGCTTTCTTT. Residues: CASSPWDRAQKLNTEAFF.

V and J are TRBV7-3 and TRBJ2-1; 9 nucleotides match TRBD2. CDR1 and CDR2 (germline): SGHTA, FQGTGA. This CDR3 is built from 15 residues. V lost 2 bases, J lost 9 bases, and 8 bases stayed unmatched. DNA of the CDR3: TGTGCCAGCAGCTTACTCCCTAGCGGGGAGTCTGAGCAGTTCTTC. It is translated as CASSLLPSGESEQFF.

The chain combines TRBV7-2 with TRBJ2-7, with a tentative D call TRBD1 (8 bases). The CDR3 consists of 15 residues. The germline CDR1 and CDR2 sequences are SGHTA and FQGNSA. Trimming cost V 5 bases and J 5 bases, with 19 bases left between them. The CDR3 loop reads CASSPSGQGSHEQYF. In nucleotides, the CDR3 is TGTGCCAGCAGCCCTAGCGGACAGGGTAGCCACGAGCAGTACTTC. Supplemented by reference TRBV7-2 and TRBJ2-7, the full variable domain reads GAGVSQSPSNKVTEKGKDVELRCDPISGHTALYWYRQSLGQGLEFLIYFQGNSAPDKSGLPSDRFSAERTGGSVSTLTIQRTQQEDSAVYLCASSPSGQGSHEQYFGPGTRLTVT.

The chain couples TRBV9 to TRBJ2-2; D is unresolved. The CDR3 extends over 14 amino acids. V shed 1 base and J shed 6 bases, with 10 bases lying between them. CDR1 and CDR2 (germline): SGDLS, YYNGEE. The CDR3 reads CASSVRRVPGELFF. In DNA, the CDR3 is TGTGCCAGCAGCGTACGCCGGGTGCCCGGGGAGCTGTTTTTT.

The chain has TRBV30 and TRBJ1-4, with D perhaps TRBD1 (5 bases). Trimming took off 3 bases at V and 0 bases at J, with 14 bases between the two ends. This CDR3 region has 16 residues. CDR1 is GTSNPN, CDR2 SVGIG, per germline (reference sequence). This CDR3 is CAWRKGGAATNEKLFF. The CDR3 nucleotides are TGTGCCTGGAGGAAGGGTGGGGCAGCAACTAATGAAAAACTGTTTTTT.

This chain links TRBV19 with TRBJ1-2; the D is unclear. The germline CDR1 and CDR2 sequences are LNHDA and SQIVND (reference sequence). The CDR3 length is 15 residues. Trimming left V 6 bases short and J 3 bases short, with 17 bases between. The CDR3 region is CASSATSPADYGYTF. CDR3 in DNA: TGTGCCAGTAGCGCAACCTCCCCAGCTGACTATGGCTACACCTTC.

The chain links TRBV6-4 to TRBJ2-3; 10 nucleotides match TRBD2. The CDR3 is made up of 15 amino acids. Germline V gene data show CDR1 as MRHNA and CDR2 as SNTAGT. V shed 0 bases and J 4 bases; nucleotides not matched to a gene: 1. The CDR3 is CASSDSAGGPDTQYF. Here the CDR3 DNA reads TGTGCCAGCAGTGACTCAGCGGGGGGGCCAGATACGCAGTATTTT.

This clone was recorded only once. J is TRBJ2-1 and V is TRBV14, with no clear D. Trimming removed 0 bases at V and 8 bases at J, with 8 bases between. Per the germline V gene, CDR1 is SGHDN and CDR2 is FVKESK. The CDR3 has 13 residues. The CDR3 spells CASSQDVSDEQFF. The CDR3 DNA reads as TGTGCCAGCAGCCAAGATGTTTCAGATGAGCAGTTCTTC.

The chain couples TRBV7-2 to TRBJ1-3, with a possible D match to TRBD1 (6 bases). This CDR3 has 16 amino acids. The germline V and J ends were trimmed by 7 bases and 0 bases, with 16 bases remaining between them. CDR1 is SGHTA and CDR2 is FQGNSA in the germline V gene. CDR3: CASTQQGSGSGNTIYF. DNA for the CDR3: TGTGCCAGCACCCAACAGGGTTCTGGCTCTGGAAACACCATATATTTT.

V and J are TRBV27 and TRBJ1-1; TRBD1 agrees at 7 bases. This CDR3 has 16 amino acids. J was trimmed by 1 base and V by 2 bases; bases with no gene match: 7. CDR1 and CDR2 from the germline V gene are MNHEY and SMNVEV (reference sequence). The CDR3 sequence is CASSLPPRQGNTEAFF. The DNA of the CDR3 is TGTGCCAGCAGTTTACCCCCACGACAGGGGAACACTGAAGCTTTCTTT.

V and J are TRBV10-3 and TRBJ1-1; D gene ambiguous. The CDR3 contains 13 residues. Per germline, CDR1 ENHRY and CDR2 SYGVKD. V was shortened by 6 bases and J by 4 bases, with 12 bases between the two germline ends. As DNA, the CDR3 is TGTGCCATCAGAAGAGGCGGGCTCACTGAAGCTTTCTTT. Encoded protein: CAIRRGGLTEAFF.

Only a few counts were recorded for this clone. The chain uses TRBV5-4 and TRBJ2-7; 9 nucleotides line up with TRBD1. The CDR3 contains 15 residues. The V gene's germline CDR1 is SGHNT and CDR2 YYREEE (reference sequence). The V gene end was trimmed by 3 bases and the J gene end by 5 bases; junction bases not matched to a gene: 9. The CDR3 coding sequence is TGTGCCAGCAGCTCGGGACAGGGCTTTACCGACGAGCAGTACTTC. This encodes CASSSGQGFTDEQYF.

The chain is built from TRBV6-4 and TRBJ2-3, with D unresolved. Trimming took 3 bases from V and 8 from J, leaving 15 bases between them. This CDR3 comprises 14 residues. Germline lookup yields CDR1 MRHNA and CDR2 SNTAGT. CDR3 coding DNA: TGTGCCAGCAGTGAACGACTTGGGTGGGGTACGCAGTATTTT. This encodes CASSERLGWGTQYF.

The chain uses TRBV5-1 and TRBJ1-1; 7 bases line up with TRBD1. This CDR3 contains 14 residues. The junction had 6 bases not matched to a gene; V was cut back by 3 bases and J by 4 bases. The germline CDR1 and CDR2 sequences are SGHRS and YFSETQ. The CDR3 loop is CASSSTGVSTEAFF. The CDR3 nucleotides read TGCGCCAGCAGCTCAACAGGGGTTAGCACTGAAGCTTTCTTT. The variable domain in full, completed from reference TRBV5-1 and TRBJ1-1, reads KAGVTQTPRYLIKTRGQQVTLSCSPISGHRSVSWYQQTPGQGLQFLFEYFSETQRNKGNFPGRFSGRQFSNSRSEMNVSTLELGDSALYLCASSSTGVSTEAFFGQGTRLTVV.